This TCR beta chain was found in a study of blood T cell repertoires in COVID-19. Overall study: COVID-19 samples collected from the United States, Italy and Spain covered acute and convalescent phases. The cDNA or gDNA used as material had been derived from T cells, B-cell-depleted T cells, or PBMCs.

Sequencing used immunoSEQ multiplex PCR; TCRdb keeps in-frame clones, though not all of them. The sample lists under 400,000 clones; around 89% were seen once. The germline gives CDR1 MNHNY, CDR2 SVGAGI (reference sequence). There are 13 residues in the CDR3. V was cut by 5 bases and J by 9 bases, with 14 bases left in between. Seattle researchers signed up patients amid active infection and tracked them longitudinally. Sequencing used peripheral blood. The receptor's source is a woman aged 30 to 39 with COVID-19, enrolled during active disease. The J gene is TRBJ1-5, the V gene TRBV6-6; D gene uncertain. The CDR3 DNA sequence: TGTGCCAGCAGTCAAGAACAGTCTGGGCCCCAGCATTTT. Protein product: CASSQEQSGPQHF.